The clone carrying this T cell receptor (beta chain) was seen more than once but under ten times. What it binds is unknown. What was amplified from RNA transcripts were TCR beta CDR3 regions. Using the HTBI primer set, a first-round RT-PCR was run on the TCR CDR3. TCRdb re-called the multiplex PCR reads through MiXCR, storing one row per CDR3 protein. The sample has under 450,000 distinct CDR3 sequences; about 15% are singletons. The CDR3 covers 15 residues. CDR1 and CDR2 from the germline V gene are SGDLS and YYNGEE. J was trimmed by 3 bases and V by 0 bases; bases with no gene match: 3. This record comes from a study of T cells in Graves' hyperthyroidism and ophthalmopathy. Study results and caveats: Most clonotypes that expanded in the thyroid above 0.001 also showed up in blood. Median prediction lead before ophthalmopathy onset was 6.5 months with the model.

PBMCs were derived from roughly 10 ml fresh peripheral blood. Sequences were obtained from blood. The chain employs TRBV9 and TRBJ1-3; TRBD1 agrees at 7 bases. This sequence originates from a woman aged 18-29 years with Graves' hyperthyroidism. In DNA, the CDR3 is TGTGCCAGCAGCGTAGAAGGGGGCAGTGGAAACACCATATATTTT. It specifies CASSVEGGSGNTIYF.